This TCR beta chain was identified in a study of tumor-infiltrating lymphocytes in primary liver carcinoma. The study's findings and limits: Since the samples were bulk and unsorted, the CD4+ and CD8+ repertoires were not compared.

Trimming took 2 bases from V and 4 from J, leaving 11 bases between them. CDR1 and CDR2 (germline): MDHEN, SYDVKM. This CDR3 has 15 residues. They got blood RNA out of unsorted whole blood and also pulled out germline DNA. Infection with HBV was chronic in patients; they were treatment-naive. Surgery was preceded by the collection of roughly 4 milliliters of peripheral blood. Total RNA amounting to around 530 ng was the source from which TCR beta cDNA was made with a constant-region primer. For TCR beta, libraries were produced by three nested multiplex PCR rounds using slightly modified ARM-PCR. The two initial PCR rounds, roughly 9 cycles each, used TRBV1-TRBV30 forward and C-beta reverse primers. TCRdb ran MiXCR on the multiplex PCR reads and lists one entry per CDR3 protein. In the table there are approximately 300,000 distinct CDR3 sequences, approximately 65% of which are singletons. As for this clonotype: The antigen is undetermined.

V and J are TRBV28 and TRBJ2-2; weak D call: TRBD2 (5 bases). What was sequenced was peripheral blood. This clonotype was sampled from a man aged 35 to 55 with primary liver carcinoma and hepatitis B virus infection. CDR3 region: CASSLEGASTGELFF. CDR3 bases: TGTGCCAGCAGTTTAGAGGGCGCGTCCACCGGGGAGCTGTTTTTT.